This T cell receptor beta chain was sequenced during a study of blood T cells in healthy people across ages. V lost 0 bases and J 0 bases, leaving 7 bases between the germline ends. The germline V gene has CDR1 SGHRS and CDR2 YFSETQ. The CDR3 covers 15 residues. Sample-barcoded 5' priming and a J-beta primer mix drove a second PCR of roughly 6 to 12 cycles. Sequencing of every sample gave 3 million or more CDR3-containing paired-end reads. TCRdb recomputed calls from the 5' RACE reads with MiXCR, one row per CDR3 protein. The table lists more than 900,000 distinct CDR3 sequences, about 25% of them singletons. Total RNA was extracted at no less than 6 micrograms per sample. In addition, the sample was reused for a study of T cells of mothers and their children. As that report states: Over 9.5 million reads per mother and 2.5 million to 3 million per child were obtained.

This sequence originates from a girl aged 2 to 9 in good health. The chain has TRBV5-1 and TRBJ2-1; D gene unclear. The sequenced sample was blood. CDR3 in DNA: TGCGCCAGCAGCTTGGGTCCAGCCTCCTACAATGAGCAGTTCTTC. It encodes CASSLGPASYNEQFF.